This TCR beta chain originates from a study of OX40 agonist ivuxolimab in advanced cancers. Study-wide results and limits: More expanded clones were seen, on average, in CD8+ T cells than in CD4+. People who partly responded at 0.1-3.0 mg/kg had some of the least clonal expansion seen.

Trimming pared 3 bases from V and 0 bases from J, leaving 8 bases between. This CDR3 has 14 residues. In germline, CDR1 is MDHEN, CDR2 SYDVKM. About this clone itself: Its matching antigen is unknown.

Sampling of blood occurred at baseline, cycle 4 day 1, and cycle 7 day 1. Measured with immunoSEQ multiplex PCR; TCRdb has only the in-frame clones, and not every one. This table has tens of thousands of clones, around 90% appearing once. This specimen was CD4+ or CD8+ T cells sorted from blood, taken in a trial of the OX40 agonist ivuxolimab. The receptor was derived from an adult with an advanced solid tumor such as melanoma, head and neck, liver or kidney cancer. The chain has TRBV28 and TRBJ1-2, with D tentatively TRBD1 (5 bases). CDR3 sequence: CASSFQGTNYGYTF. The CDR3 region has the DNA TGTGCCAGCAGTTTCCAGGGTACTAACTATGGCTACACCTTC.